This entry lists 15 T cell receptor beta chains sequenced from one sample in a study of blood T cell repertoires in COVID-19. Data came from immunoSEQ multiplex PCR; TCRdb stores just in-frame clones and leaves some out. This table holds 150,000 or so clones, roughly 85% found once. Material: peripheral blood. The receptors here all came from a human donor with acute or convalescent COVID-19. The donor label of this sample is uncertain.

The chain carries TRBV19 and TRBJ1-1; a possible D gene is TRBD1 (5 bases). Germline CDR1 LNHDA, CDR2 SQIVND (reference sequence). V was shortened by 6 bases and J by 4 bases, with 15 bases between the two germline ends. CDR3 size: 14 residues. CDR3 amino acids: CASRAAGMGTEAFF. For the CDR3, the DNA is TGTGCCAGTAGGGCGGCAGGGATGGGCACTGAAGCTTTCTTT.

The chain combines TRBV6-5 with TRBJ1-1, with D unresolved. Germline V gives CDR1 MNHEY, CDR2 SVGAGI. The CDR3 is 15 amino acids. Between the trimmed V and J ends, which lost 2 bases and 1 base, there was a span of 11 bases. As DNA, the CDR3 is TGTGCCAGCAGTTACCGACGGAGAACGAACACTGAAGCTTTCTTT. Its protein is CASSYRRRTNTEAFF.

The CDR3 region has the DNA TGTGCCAGCAGCCCCCATCTAGGGACAGAGGGCTACACCTTC. Protein sequence: CASSPHLGTEGYTF. The chain joins TRBV3-1 (or the pseudogene TRBV3-2) to TRBJ1-2; 7 nucleotides line up with TRBD1. The CDR3 loop spans 14 amino acids. V shed 4 bases and J 8 bases; nucleotides not matched to a gene: 10. Germline CDR1 LGHDT, CDR2 YNNKEL (reference sequence).

This clone has a handful of counts. The rearrangement joins TRBV6-5 to TRBJ1-5; 8 positions agree with TRBD1. The CDR3 runs 15 residues. Unmatched junction bases numbered 7, after V lost 5 bases and J lost 4 bases. Germline V lookup: CDR1 MNHEY, CDR2 SVGAGI. The CDR3 bases are TGTGCCAGCAGTCTAGACAGGGGAGGGAATCAGCCCCAGCATTTT. This codes for CASSLDRGGNQPQHF.

The chain uses TRBV4-3 and TRBJ1-1; TRBD1 agrees at 8 bases. V dropped 5 bases and J dropped 2; count of bases not matched to a gene: 10. The V gene's germline CDR1 is LGHNA and CDR2 YSLEER. This CDR3 is 16 amino acids long. The CDR3 region is CASSSQAGQANTEAFF. In nucleotides, the CDR3 is TGCGCCAGCAGCTCCCAGGCGGGACAGGCTAACACTGAAGCTTTCTTT.

The chain links TRBV18 to TRBJ1-1; D not certain. CDR3 size: 14 residues. The V and J ends lost 3 bases and 1 base respectively, with 9 bases between them. Germline loops: CDR1 KGHSH, CDR2 LQKENI. The CDR3 sequence: CASSPSRRNTEAFF. The CDR3 DNA follows: TGTGCCAGCTCACCTAGCCGGCGGAACACTGAAGCTTTCTTT.

This clone showed up many times. The V call is TRBV5-1, the J call TRBJ1-6; TRBD1 aligns across 11 bases. The CDR3 consists of 15 residues. Trimming at V came to 3 bases and at J to 14 bases, leaving 10 bases not matched to a gene. Germline V gives CDR1 SGHRS, CDR2 YFSETQ. This CDR3 reads CASSYAGTGGESLHF. In DNA, the CDR3 is TGCGCCAGCAGCTACGCCGGGACAGGGGGGGAATCCCTCCACTTT.

This rearrangement joins TRBV3-1 (or the pseudogene TRBV3-2) to TRBJ1-1; no clear D gene. Germline V gene lookup returns CDR1 LGHDT and CDR2 YNNKEL (reference sequence). The CDR3 covers 13 residues. V was shortened by 1 base and J by 0 bases, with 3 bases between the two germline ends. The CDR3 DNA sequence: TGTGCCAGCAGCCAAGGAGTGAACACTGAAGCTTTCTTT. Its translation is CASSQGVNTEAFF.

The chain joins TRBV11-2 to TRBJ1-1, with D possibly matching TRBD1 (6 bases). Looked up from germline, CDR1 is SGHAT and CDR2 is FQNNGV. V lost 3 bases and J lost 1, with 9 bases in between. The CDR3 has 14 amino acids. CDR3 amino acids: CASSFGGPNTEAFF. The CDR3 coding sequence is TGTGCCAGCAGCTTCGGGGGGCCGAACACTGAAGCTTTCTTT.

The rearrangement uses TRBV6-2 or TRBV6-3 and TRBJ1-3; 8 nucleotides match TRBD1. The length of the CDR3 is 18 residues. V lost 5 bases to trimming and J lost 3 bases; unmatched junction nucleotides: 15. Germline lookup yields CDR1 MNHEY and CDR2 SVGEGT. CDR3 in DNA: TGTGCCAGCAGTCATAAGGACAGGGCCCGAGGAGGTGGAAACACCATATATTTT. It yields the protein CASSHKDRARGGGNTIYF.

The gene calls are TRBV19 and TRBJ2-2; weak D call: TRBD1 (5 bases). Trimming left V 1 base short and J 0 bases short, with 9 bases between. The CDR3 consists of 16 residues. The germline V gene has CDR1 LNHDA and CDR2 SQIVND (reference sequence). CDR3 DNA: TGTGCCAGTAGTATAGTTCGGACACCGAACACCGGGGAGCTGTTTTTT. It specifies CASSIVRTPNTGELFF.

The chain uses TRBV13 and TRBJ2-6; no reliable D call. The V and J ends lost 5 bases and 2 bases respectively, with 10 bases between them. This CDR3 region has 15 residues. Germline-derived CDR1 and CDR2 are PRHDT and FYEKMQ (reference sequence). CDR3 in amino acids: CASSRYDTGANVLTF. CDR3 nucleotides: TGTGCCAGCAGCCGCTACGACACTGGGGCCAACGTCCTGACTTTC.

The chain employs TRBV28 and TRBJ1-1; D is ambiguous. V was trimmed by 6 bases and J by 1 base, leaving 15 bases between them. CDR1 MDHEN and CDR2 SYDVKM come from the germline V gene. The length of the CDR3 is 15 residues. CDR3 loop: CASSFGRRGNTEAFF. In DNA, the CDR3 is TGTGCCAGCAGCTTCGGCCGTCGGGGGAACACTGAAGCTTTCTTT.

The chain joins TRBV7-2 to TRBJ2-1, with D uncertain. This CDR3 spans 15 amino acids. Germline loops: CDR1 SGHTA, CDR2 FQGNSA. V lost 4 bases and J 7 bases, leaving 17 bases between the germline ends. CDR3 coding DNA: TGTGCCAGCAGCTCCCAGACGGGTGGATCGAATGAGCAGTTCTTC. Amino acids: CASSSQTGGSNEQFF.

The V and J genes are TRBV15 and TRBJ2-5; D perhaps matches TRBD2 (6 bases). This CDR3 is 15 amino acids long. V shed 2 bases and J shed 1 base, with 11 bases lying between them. Germline loops: CDR1 LNHNV, CDR2 YYDKDF (reference sequence). The CDR3 reads CATSRRGLPQETQYF. Written as DNA, the CDR3 is TGTGCCACCAGCAGACGGGGACTGCCCCAAGAGACCCAGTACTTC.